The sequence of this T cell receptor (beta chain) was determined in a study of cytomegalovirus exposure and HLA in healthy donors. V was clipped by 2 bases and J by 4 bases, with 3 bases between them. Looked up from germline, CDR1 is SGHTA and CDR2 is FQGNSA. The CDR3 length is 12 residues. Researchers ran the PCR with 60 Vbeta and 13 Jbeta primers. Libraries were prepared by immunoSEQ multiplex PCR; TCRdb keeps only in-frame clonotypes and omits some of them. Among tens of thousands of clones, around 82% were seen once, and the ten largest hold over 9.5%. This chain joins TRBV7-2 and TRBJ1-3; D is unclear. This TCR derives from a woman under 30 in good health and CMV-seropositive. Source material: PBMCs. CDR3: CASSLRGNTIYF. In nucleotides, the CDR3 is TGTGCCAGCAGCTTACGGGGAAACACCATATATTTT.